The text below deals with one T cell receptor beta chain. As yet, its antigen is unknown. V lost 2 bases to trimming and J lost 0 bases, with 11 bases between them. Germline V gene sequence: CDR1 SGHRS, CDR2 YFSETQ. This CDR3 is 15 amino acids long. This entry is derived from a study of T cell responses to AZD1222 COVID-19 vaccine. Findings of the study overall: Baseline serostatus was positive in only 5 to 7 AZD1222 recipients. Nearly half of spike-specific TCRs reportedly target variant regions that are unmutated in the B.1.351 and B.1.1.7 variants.

The protocol was immunoSEQ multiplex PCR, while the TCRdb copy is restricted to in-frame clones and leaves out a portion. The sample gives 150,000 to 200,000 clones, about 92% of which show up once; 3% to 5% is in the top ten. Here the sequenced sample was peripheral blood, taken on day 0 of AZD1222 vaccination. The source of this sequence is an adult in good health. This chain connects TRBV5-1 to TRBJ1-1; D not resolved. In nucleotides, the CDR3 is TGCGCCAGCAGCTTAGCGGCAGGTTTGAACACTGAAGCTTTCTTT. Protein sequence: CASSLAAGLNTEAFF.